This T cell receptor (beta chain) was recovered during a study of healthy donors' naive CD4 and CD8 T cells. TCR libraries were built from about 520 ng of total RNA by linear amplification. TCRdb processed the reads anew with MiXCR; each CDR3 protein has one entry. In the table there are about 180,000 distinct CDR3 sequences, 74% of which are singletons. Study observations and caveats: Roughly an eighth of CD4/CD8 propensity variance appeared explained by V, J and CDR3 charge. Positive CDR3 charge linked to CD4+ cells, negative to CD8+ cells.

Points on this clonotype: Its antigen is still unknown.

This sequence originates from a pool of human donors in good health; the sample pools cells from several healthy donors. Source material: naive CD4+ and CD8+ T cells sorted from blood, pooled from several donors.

The CDR3 DNA sequence: TGCAGCGTTGAAGATCGGTCGGACAGCTCTGGGGCCAACGTCCTGACTTTC. Translation gives CSVEDRSDSSGANVLTF. The chain is built from TRBV29-1 and TRBJ2-6, with D possibly being TRBD1 (6 bases). V lost 0 bases and J 0 bases, leaving 12 bases between the germline ends. The CDR3 length is 17 residues. Germline CDR1 reads SQVTM; CDR2 reads ANQGSEA.